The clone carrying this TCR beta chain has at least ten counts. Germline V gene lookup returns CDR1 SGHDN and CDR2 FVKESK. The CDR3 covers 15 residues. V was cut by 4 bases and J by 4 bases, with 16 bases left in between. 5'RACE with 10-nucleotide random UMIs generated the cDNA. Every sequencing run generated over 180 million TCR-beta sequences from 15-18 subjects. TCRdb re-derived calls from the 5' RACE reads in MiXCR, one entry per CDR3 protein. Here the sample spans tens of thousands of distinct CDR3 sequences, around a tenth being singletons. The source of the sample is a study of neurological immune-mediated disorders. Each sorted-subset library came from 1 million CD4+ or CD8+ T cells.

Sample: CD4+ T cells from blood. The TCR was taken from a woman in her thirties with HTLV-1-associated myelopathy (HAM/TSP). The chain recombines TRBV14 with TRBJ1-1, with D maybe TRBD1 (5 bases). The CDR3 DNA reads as TGTGCCAGCAGCCCCATCGGCCAGGGTCGCACTGAAGCTTTCTTT. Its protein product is CASSPIGQGRTEAFF.